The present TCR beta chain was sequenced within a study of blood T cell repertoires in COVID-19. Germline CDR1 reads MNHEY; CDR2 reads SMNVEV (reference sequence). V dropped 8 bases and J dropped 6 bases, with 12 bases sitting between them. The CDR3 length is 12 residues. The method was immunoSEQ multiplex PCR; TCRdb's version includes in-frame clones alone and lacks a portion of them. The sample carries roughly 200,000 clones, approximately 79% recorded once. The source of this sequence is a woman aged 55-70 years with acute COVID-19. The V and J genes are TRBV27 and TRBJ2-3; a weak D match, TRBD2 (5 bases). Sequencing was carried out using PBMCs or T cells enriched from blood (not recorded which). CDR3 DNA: TGTGCCAGCCTTTCACCGGGGGATACGCAGTATTTT. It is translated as CASLSPGDTQYF.